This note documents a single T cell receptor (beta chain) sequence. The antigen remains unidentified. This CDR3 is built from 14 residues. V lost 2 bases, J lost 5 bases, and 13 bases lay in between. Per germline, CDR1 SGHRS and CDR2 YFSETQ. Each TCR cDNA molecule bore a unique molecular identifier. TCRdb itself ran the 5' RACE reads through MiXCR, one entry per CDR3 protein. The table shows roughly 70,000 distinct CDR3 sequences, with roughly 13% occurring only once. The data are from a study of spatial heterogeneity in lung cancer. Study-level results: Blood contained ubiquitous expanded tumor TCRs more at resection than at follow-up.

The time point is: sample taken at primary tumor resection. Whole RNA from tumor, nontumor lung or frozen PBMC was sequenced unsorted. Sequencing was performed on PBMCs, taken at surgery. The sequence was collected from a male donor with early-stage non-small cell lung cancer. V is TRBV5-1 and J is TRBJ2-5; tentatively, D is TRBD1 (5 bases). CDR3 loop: CASSFMGLGETQYF. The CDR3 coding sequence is TGCGCCAGCAGCTTTATGGGGCTCGGGGAGACCCAGTACTTC.